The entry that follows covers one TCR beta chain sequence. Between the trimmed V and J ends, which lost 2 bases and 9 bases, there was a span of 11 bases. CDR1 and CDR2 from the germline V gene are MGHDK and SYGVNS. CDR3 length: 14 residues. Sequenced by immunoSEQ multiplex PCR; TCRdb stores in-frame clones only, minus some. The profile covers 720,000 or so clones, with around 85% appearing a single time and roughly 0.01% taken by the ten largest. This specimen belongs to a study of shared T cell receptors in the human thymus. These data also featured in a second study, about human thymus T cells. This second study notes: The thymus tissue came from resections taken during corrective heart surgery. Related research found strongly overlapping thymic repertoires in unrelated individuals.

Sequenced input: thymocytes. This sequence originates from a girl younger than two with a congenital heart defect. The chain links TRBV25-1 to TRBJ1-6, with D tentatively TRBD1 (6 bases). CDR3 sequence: CASSEGPGASPLHF. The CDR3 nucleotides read TGTGCCAGCAGTGAAGGTCCAGGGGCTTCACCCCTCCACTTT. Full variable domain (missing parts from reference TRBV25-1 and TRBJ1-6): EADIYQTPRYLVIGTGKKITLECSQTMGHDKMYWYQQDPGMELHLIHYSYGVNSTEKGDLSSESTVSRIRTEHFPLTLESARPSHTSQYLCASSEGPGASPLHFGNGTRLTVT.